The rows below give T cell receptor beta chains drawn from one sample of a study of shared clonotypes between healthy human individuals. Produced via immunoSEQ multiplex PCR; TCRdb's table is partial and in-frame only. The sample comprises some 1,900,000 clones, about 95% of which are singletons, and under 1.5% rests with the top ten. Sequenced: naive CD8+ T cells sorted from blood. The receptors were sampled from a man younger than 35 in good health. Both conserved end residues are part of each CDR3. A D gene is named only where the DNA matches it firmly. Size is omitted from some rows. Given values are once, few, many or a class for expanded clones.

TRBV30,-,-,TRBJ2-7,CARRDGSEQYF,TGTGCCCGCAGGGATGGGTCCGAGCAGTACTTC
TRBV29-1,-,TRBD1,TRBJ1-2,CSVDQDRPNYGYTF,TGCAGCGTTGACCAGGACAGGCCTAACTATGGCTACACCTTC
TRBV6-4,-,TRBD2,TRBJ2-1,CASSPSGGTYNEQFF,TGTGCCAGCAGCCCTAGCGGGGGGACCTACAATGAGCAGTTCTTC
TRBV7-9,-,-,TRBJ2-4,CASSSNIQYF,TGTGCCAGCAGCTCAAACATTCAGTACTTC
TRBV6-5,-,-,TRBJ2-7,CASSLGGREQYF,TGTGCCAGCAGTTTAGGGGGGCGCGAGCAGTACTTC
TRBV4-1,-,-,TRBJ2-7,CASSQDGYEQYF,TGCGCCAGCAGCCAGGATGGCTACGAGCAGTACTTC
TRBV30,-,-,TRBJ1-4,CAWSVLWPPGNEKLFF,TGTGCCTGGAGTGTATTGTGGCCTCCTGGTAATGAAAAACTGTTTTTT
TRBV27,-,-,TRBJ1-1,CASSLYGNGWTEAFF,TGTGCCAGCAGTTTATACGGCAATGGTTGGACTGAAGCTTTCTTT
TRBV11-2,-,-,TRBJ1-3,CASSPSSSGNTIYF,TGTGCCAGCAGCCCCAGCAGCTCTGGAAACACCATATATTTT
TRBV5-4,-,-,TRBJ2-5,CASSLWGETQYF,TGTGCCAGCAGCTTGTGGGGCGAGACCCAGTACTTC
TRBV18,-,-,TRBJ1-1,CASSAGEAFF,TGTGCCAGCTCGGCGGGTGAAGCTTTCTTT
TRBV5-1,-,-,TRBJ2-2,CASSLEPGLLGTGELFF,TGCGCCAGCAGCTTGGAGCCGGGACTCCTGGGCACCGGGGAGCTGTTTTTT
TRBV4-1,-,-,TRBJ2-1,CARSQETSSYNEQFF,TGCGCCCGCAGCCAAGAAACCAGCTCCTACAATGAGCAGTTCTTC
TRBV9,-,TRBD2,TRBJ2-3,CASSGAGGVADTQYF,TGTGCCAGCAGCGGAGCGGGAGGCGTGGCAGATACGCAGTATTTT
TRBV14,-,TRBD2,TRBJ2-7,CASSQELAGAYEQYF,TGTGCCAGCAGCCAAGAGCTAGCGGGGGCCTACGAGCAGTACTTC
TRBV19,-,TRBD1,TRBJ2-7,CATHGQGYEQYF,TGTGCCACCCATGGACAGGGCTACGAGCAGTACTTC
TRBV7-3,-,-,TRBJ2-1,CASSLGGAQYNEQFF,TGTGCCAGCAGCTTGGGCGGGGCCCAATACAATGAGCAGTTCTTC
TRBV11-3,-,-,TRBJ2-1,CASSADNEQFF,TGTGCCAGCAGCGCCGACAATGAGCAGTTCTTC
TRBV19,-,TRBD1,TRBJ1-6,CASSMAGTGGSPLHF,TGTGCCAGTAGTATGGCGGGGACAGGGGGTTCACCCCTCCACTTT
TRBV14,-,TRBD2,TRBJ2-2,CASSQDAGAGGGTGELFF,TGTGCCAGCAGCCAAGATGCTGGAGCGGGGGGAGGCACCGGGGAGCTGTTTTTT
TRBV28,once,-,TRBJ2-7,CASRPQGVYEQYF,TGTGCCAGCCGCCCCCAAGGGGTTTACGAGCAGTACTTC
TRBV28,-,TRBD1,TRBJ1-5,CASSTPPTGVPNQPQHF,TGTGCCAGCAGTACCCCTCCGACAGGGGTTCCCAATCAGCCCCAGCATTTT
TRBV7-7,-,-,TRBJ2-2,CASSLAGITGELFF,TGTGCTAGCAGCTTAGCAGGGATCACCGGGGAGCTGTTTTTT
TRBV19,once,TRBD2,TRBJ2-3,CASSPSGSASTDTQYF,TGTGCCAGTAGCCCTAGCGGATCAGCTAGCACAGATACGCAGTATTTT
TRBV25-1,-,-,TRBJ1-2,CASSPPGYYGYTF,TGTGCCAGCAGTCCTCCAGGGTATTATGGCTACACCTTC
TRBV27,-,TRBD2,TRBJ2-7,CASSLSRQSSGTSDYEQYF,TGTGCCAGCAGTTTATCGCGCCAGTCTTCCGGGACTAGCGATTACGAGCAGTACTTC
TRBV7-9,-,TRBD2,TRBJ2-2,CASSLASGGPPGELFF,TGTGCCAGCAGCCTAGCGAGCGGGGGACCACCCGGGGAGCTGTTTTTT
TRBV5-6,-,TRBD1,TRBJ2-1,CASSLTGTGTDEQFF,TGTGCCAGCAGCTTAACCGGGACAGGGACCGATGAGCAGTTCTTC
TRBV19,-,-,TRBJ1-5,CASSVTEYSNQPQHF,TGTGCCAGTAGCGTGACAGAATATAGCAATCAGCCCCAGCATTTT
TRBV5-6,-,-,TRBJ2-3,CASSPGTDTQYF,TGTGCCAGCAGCCCCGGGACGGATACGCAGTATTTT
TRBV2,-,-,TRBJ2-1,CASTMTGIKYNEQFF,TGTGCCAGCACAATGACGGGAATAAAATACAATGAGCAGTTCTTC
TRBV28,-,-,TRBJ2-2,CASSSRMPPNTGELFF,TGTGCCAGCAGTTCCCGGATGCCTCCTAACACCGGGGAGCTGTTTTTT
TRBV28,-,-,TRBJ1-4,CASSRDVRPEKLFF,TGTGCCAGCAGCCGGGACGTTCGGCCTGAAAAACTGTTTTTT
TRBV11-2,-,-,TRBJ2-3,CASSQETGIETDTQYF,TGTGCCAGCAGCCAGGAGACGGGGATCGAGACAGATACGCAGTATTTT
TRBV9,-,TRBD2,TRBJ2-7,CASSVASGIGYEQYF,TGTGCCAGCAGCGTAGCTAGCGGGATTGGATACGAGCAGTACTTC
TRBV5-6,-,-,TRBJ2-5,CASSLARAIQWETQYF,TGTGCCAGCAGCTTGGCCAGGGCTATCCAGTGGGAGACCCAGTACTTC
TRBV5-8,once,TRBD1,TRBJ2-7,CASSSDRGAFYEQYF,TGTGCCAGCAGCTCCGACAGGGGGGCGTTTTACGAGCAGTACTTC
TRBV6-6,-,TRBD2,TRBJ2-7,CASSPTSGGYEQYF,TGTGCCAGCAGTCCTACTAGCGGGGGCTACGAGCAGTACTTC
TRBV27,few,TRBD2,TRBJ2-7,CASSQGGYEQYF,TGTGCCAGCAGTCAGGGAGGGTACGAGCAGTACTTC
TRBV11-3,-,-,TRBJ2-2,CASSAGAAGELFF,TGTGCCAGCAGCGCCGGAGCTGCCGGGGAGCTGTTTTTT
TRBV6-6,-,-,TRBJ2-1,CASGGTQPSYNEQFF,TGTGCCAGCGGGGGGACACAACCCTCCTACAATGAGCAGTTCTTC
TRBV10-1,-,-,TRBJ1-2,CASSESWDSANYGYTF,TGCGCCAGCAGTGAGTCGTGGGACTCAGCTAACTATGGCTACACCTTC
TRBV27,-,-,TRBJ2-3,CASSLTAMKGDTQYF,TGTGCCAGCAGTTTGACGGCCATGAAGGGAGATACGCAGTATTTT
TRBV2,-,TRBD1,TRBJ1-2,CASSDRGQGASGYTF,TGTGCCAGCAGTGACAGGGGACAGGGGGCAAGTGGCTACACCTTC
TRBV9,-,-,TRBJ2-6,CASSATSGGANVLTF,TGTGCCAGCAGCGCTACTTCAGGGGGGGCCAACGTCCTGACTTTC
TRBV4-1,-,-,TRBJ2-1,CASSQVNSLWNEQFF,TGCGCCAGCAGCCAAGTTAACTCACTCTGGAATGAGCAGTTCTTC
TRBV15,-,-,TRBJ2-7,CATSRDMEQYYEQYF,TGTGCCACCAGCAGAGATATGGAGCAGTACTACGAGCAGTACTTC
TRBV4-1,-,-,TRBJ1-2,CASSHPTGTNYGYTF,TGCGCCAGCAGCCATCCCACAGGGACTAACTATGGCTACACCTTC
TRBV28,once,TRBD1,TRBJ1-1,CASSQGGGTEAFF,TGTGCCAGCAGTCAGGGGGGGGGCACTGAAGCTTTCTTT